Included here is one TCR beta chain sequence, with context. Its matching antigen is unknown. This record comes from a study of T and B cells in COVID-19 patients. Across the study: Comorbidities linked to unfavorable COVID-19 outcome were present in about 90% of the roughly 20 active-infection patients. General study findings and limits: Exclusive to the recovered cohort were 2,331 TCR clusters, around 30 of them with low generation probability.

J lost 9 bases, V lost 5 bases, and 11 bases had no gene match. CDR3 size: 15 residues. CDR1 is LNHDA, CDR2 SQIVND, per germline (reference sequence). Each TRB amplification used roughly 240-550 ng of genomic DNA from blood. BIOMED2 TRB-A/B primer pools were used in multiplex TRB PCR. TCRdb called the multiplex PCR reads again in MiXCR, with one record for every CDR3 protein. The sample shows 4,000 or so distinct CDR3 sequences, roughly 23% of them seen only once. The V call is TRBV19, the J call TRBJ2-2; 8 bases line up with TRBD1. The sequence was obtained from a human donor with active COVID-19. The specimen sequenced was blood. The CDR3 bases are TGTGCCAGTAGTCGACAGGGGAACTTTGACAGGGAGCTGTTTTTT. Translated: CASSRQGNFDRELFF.